This T cell receptor beta chain was identified during a study of blood T cell repertoires in COVID-19. In the original processing: Reference gene primers were amplified, and this amplification served to estimate nucleated cell counts. TCRdb's table, derived via immunoSEQ multiplex PCR, lists solely in-frame clones and lacks some. The DNA gave D and trimming, while V, J and clone size come from that table. The sample consists of 190,000 or so clones, around nine tenths of them appearing once. This TCR was sampled from a woman aged 18 to 35 who had recovered from COVID-19. Sequencing input: peripheral blood.

The CDR3 is CASGLVTVTGDSNTIYF. The CDR3 nucleotides are TGTGCTAGTGGTTTGGTAACCGTGACAGGGGATTCAAACACCATATATTTT. V is TRBV12-5 and J is TRBJ1-3, with 8 bases identical to TRBD1. The CDR3 totals 17 residues. CDR1 is LGHNT, CDR2 FRNRAP, per germline. V was clipped by 0 bases and J by 6 bases; unmatched bases: 10.